This T cell receptor beta chain was sequenced in a study of blood T cell repertoires in COVID-19. The CDR3 is 15 amino acids. Looked up from germline, CDR1 is MRHNA and CDR2 is SNTAGT. V was clipped by 3 bases and J by 4 bases, with 15 bases between them. This clone showed up just a few times. Using immunoSEQ multiplex PCR, the repertoire was profiled, and TCRdb retains in-frame clones only, with some absent. The sample carries tens of thousands of clones, approximately 85% recorded once. Specimen: peripheral blood. This TCR derives from a man in his forties or fifties with COVID-19, enrolled during active disease. The chain links TRBV6-4 to TRBJ1-2; the D gene is possibly TRBD1 (5 bases). CDR3 nucleotides: TGTGCCAGCAGTGAATTGGCAGGGACTAGCTATGGCTACACCTTC. Amino acid sequence: CASSELAGTSYGYTF.